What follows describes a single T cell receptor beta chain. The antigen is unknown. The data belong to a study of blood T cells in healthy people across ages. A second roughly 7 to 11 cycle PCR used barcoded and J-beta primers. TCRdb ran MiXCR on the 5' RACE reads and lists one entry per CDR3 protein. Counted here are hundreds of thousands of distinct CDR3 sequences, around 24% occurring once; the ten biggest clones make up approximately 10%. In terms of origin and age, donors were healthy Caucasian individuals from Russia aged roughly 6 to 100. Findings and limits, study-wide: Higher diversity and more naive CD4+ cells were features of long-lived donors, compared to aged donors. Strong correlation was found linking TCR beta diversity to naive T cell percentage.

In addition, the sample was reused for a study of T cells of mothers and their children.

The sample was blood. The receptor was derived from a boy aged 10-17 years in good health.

The CDR3 coding sequence is TGTGCCACCAGTGACATAAACACTGAAGCTTTCTTT. This sequence encodes CATSDINTEAFF. The chain uses TRBV24-1 and TRBJ1-1; D remains unclear. Between the trimmed V and J ends, which lost 4 bases and 2 bases, there was a span of 4 bases. Germline CDR1 reads KGHDR; CDR2 reads SFDVKD. The length of the CDR3 is 12 residues.